This T cell receptor (beta chain) was captured by sequencing in a study of beta chain features in type 1 diabetes. Study findings and constraints: For type 1 diabetes patients, VDJ junctions showed fewer insertions and more deletions. The study found that naive, central memory and Treg TCRB repertoires appeared more similar in patients than in healthy donors. Patients with Type 1 diabetes showed moderately but significantly shorter TCRB CDR3s in all four CD4+ subsets.

Blood was drawn once from each donor into heparinised tubes. The draws averaged about 110 mL. The purity of all sorted populations exceeded 98%. Germline V gene data show CDR1 as SGHTA and CDR2 as FQGNSA. This CDR3 spans 15 amino acids. The V end lost 0 bases, the J end lost 4 bases, and 10 bases lay between the germline ends. With regard to this clone: Its antigen is unidentified.

Reverse transcription of all isolated RNA meant that expressed TCRB transcripts were sequenced. This table comes from immunoSEQ multiplex PCR, and its TCRdb copy is limited to in-frame clones, with some not included. Of about 170,000 clones in the sample, roughly 7.1% were seen once. The rearrangement uses TRBV7-2 and TRBJ2-1; D perhaps matches TRBD2 (5 bases). The source of this sequence is a woman between 35 and 50 years old with type 1 diabetes. Sequenced input: central memory CD4+ T cells from blood. CDR3 nucleotides: TGTGCCAGCAGCTTAGCGCGGGCAGTATACAATGAGCAGTTCTTC. Its protein product is CASSLARAVYNEQFF.